The rows below give T cell receptor beta chains drawn from one sample of a study of T-cell reconstitution after alpha-beta-depleted transplantation in children. TCRdb recomputed calls from the PCR reads with MiXCR, one row per CDR3 protein. The sample holds about 980,000 distinct CDR3 sequences; under 30% are singletons and the top ten take more than 25%. The sequenced sample was PBMCs, mostly from graft donor cells, obtained 360 days after TCRalphabeta/CD19-depleted stem cell transplant. The source is a boy in the first two years of life who had a stem cell transplant for SCID, so the T cells may come from the graft donor. Both conserved end residues are part of each CDR3. D genes are given only for firm matches. Clone size is stated in some rows and not others, as once, few, many or a class when expanded.

j_call	v_call	d_call	clone_size	cdr3_aa	cdr3_nt
TRBJ1-2	TRBV20-1	TRBD1	few	CSASWDRNYGYTF	TGCAGTGCTAGTTGGGACAGAAACTATGGCTACACCTTC
TRBJ2-3	TRBV15	-	-	CATSRDTVYLTDTQYF	TGTGCCACCAGCAGAGACACGGTTTATCTCACAGATACGCAGTATTTT
TRBJ2-3	TRBV2	TRBD2	few	CASSIQRGAVTDTQYF	TGTGCCAGCAGTATTCAGCGGGGGGCCGTCACAGATACGCAGTATTTT
TRBJ1-2	TRBV5-8	-	-	CASSLRRDYYGYTF	TGTGCCAGCAGCTTGCGTCGGGATTACTATGGCTACACCTTC
TRBJ2-1	TRBV5-1	TRBD1	few	CASSLIGQGAYNEQFF	TGCGCCAGCAGCTTGATAGGACAGGGGGCCTACAATGAGCAGTTCTTC
TRBJ2-3	TRBV4-3	-	-	CASSQDRRSGGEDTQYF	TGCGCCAGCAGCCAAGATAGAAGAAGCGGCGGGGAAGATACGCAGTATTTT
TRBJ2-1	TRBV4-2	-	-	CASSQDSGPRGVNEQFF	TGTGCCAGCAGCCAAGATTCGGGGCCCCGAGGGGTCAATGAGCAGTTCTTC
TRBJ2-2	TRBV25-1	TRBD2	-	CASSGPGLAPGELFF	TGTGCCAGCAGTGGACCGGGACTAGCACCCGGGGAGCTGTTTTTT
TRBJ2-5	TRBV20-1	-	few	CSASTLEAETQYF	TGCAGTGCTTCCACCTTGGAGGCCGAGACCCAGTACTTC
TRBJ2-1	TRBV9	TRBD2	-	CASSVVVGGVQVNEQFF	TGTGCCAGCAGCGTAGTTGTTGGGGGGGTCCAGGTCAATGAGCAGTTCTTC
TRBJ1-1	TRBV5-5	TRBD1	few	CASSFRQGQNTEAFF	TGTGCCAGCAGCTTCAGACAGGGCCAGAACACTGAAGCTTTCTTT
TRBJ2-1	TRBV28	TRBD2	few	CASSNTALAGGNEQFF	TGTGCCAGCAGTAATACCGCACTAGCGGGGGGGAATGAGCAGTTCTTC
TRBJ2-7	TRBV28	TRBD2	few	CASSLLDLAGDEQYF	TGTGCCAGCAGTTTATTAGATCTAGCGGGAGACGAGCAGTACTTC
TRBJ2-7	TRBV12-3/TRBV12-4	TRBD1	few	CASSRGIRQGPKYEQYF	TGTGCCAGCAGCCGAGGAATCCGACAGGGCCCGAAATACGAGCAGTACTTC
TRBJ1-1	TRBV20-1	-	-	CSARRSGNTEAFF	TGCAGTGCTAGACGGTCTGGTAACACTGAAGCTTTCTTT
TRBJ2-1	TRBV6-2/TRBV6-3	TRBD2	few	CASSYTGLGHEQFF	TGTGCCAGCAGTTACACGGGACTAGGCCATGAGCAGTTCTTC
TRBJ2-1	TRBV5-6	-	-	CASTIRRTTQDNEQFF	TGTGCCAGCACCATAAGAAGGACTACCCAGGACAATGAGCAGTTCTTC
TRBJ2-2	TRBV9	TRBD1	-	CASSWDRGRNTGELFF	TGTGCCAGCAGCTGGGACAGGGGCCGGAACACCGGGGAGCTGTTTTTT
TRBJ2-7	TRBV5-1	-	few	CASSLRGRYEQYF	TGCGCCAGCAGCCTACGGGGTAGGTACGAGCAGTACTTC
TRBJ1-4	TRBV12-3/TRBV12-4	-	few	CASSRGGGGPNEKLFF	TGTGCCAGCAGTAGGGGAGGTGGGGGGCCTAATGAAAAACTGTTTTTT
TRBJ2-7	TRBV20-1	TRBD1	few	CSARAGQGTLYEQYF	TGCAGTGCTAGAGCTGGACAGGGGACTCTGTACGAGCAGTACTTC
TRBJ2-5	TRBV29-1	TRBD1	few	CSVAGTGYQETQYF	TGCAGCGTTGCCGGGACAGGGTACCAAGAGACCCAGTACTTC
TRBJ2-7	TRBV5-1	-	-	CASSLTQVDSYEQYF	TGCGCCAGCAGCTTGACACAGGTCGACTCCTACGAGCAGTACTTC
TRBJ1-1	TRBV12-3/TRBV12-4	TRBD1	few	CASSHHRGGNTEAFF	TGTGCCAGCAGTCACCACAGGGGTGGGAACACTGAAGCTTTCTTT
TRBJ2-7	TRBV9	-	few	CASSLGLARGPYEQYF	TGTGCCAGCAGCTTGGGACTGGCCCGCGGTCCCTACGAGCAGTACTTC
TRBJ2-3	TRBV20-1	TRBD2	-	CSATRGGSDTQYF	TGCAGTGCCACTCGCGGGGGTTCAGATACGCAGTATTTT
TRBJ1-4	TRBV28	-	many	CASSLQATNEKLFF	TGTGCCAGCAGTCTACAGGCAACTAATGAAAAACTGTTTTTT
TRBJ2-1	TRBV25-1	-	-	CASSVRAPNNEQFF	TGTGCCAGCAGTGTCCGAGCTCCCAACAATGAGCAGTTCTTC
TRBJ2-5	TRBV12-5	-	-	CASASLGETQYF	TGTGCTAGTGCCTCTCTAGGGGAGACCCAGTACTTC
TRBJ2-2	TRBV11-2	TRBD1	-	CASSLEWLSGGSNTGELFF	TGTGCCAGCAGCTTAGAGTGGCTCTCAGGGGGATCGAACACCGGGGAGCTGTTTTTT
TRBJ1-4	TRBV18	TRBD1	few	CATNRGGDEKLFF	TGTGCCACAAACAGGGGAGGCGATGAAAAACTGTTTTTT
TRBJ2-3	TRBV5-6	TRBD2	-	CASSLVTSLGTDTQYF	TGTGCCAGCAGCTTGGTGACTAGCTTGGGCACAGATACGCAGTATTTT
TRBJ2-7	TRBV23-1	TRBD1	-	CASSPNPDREWSYEQYF	TGCGCCAGCAGTCCGAACCCAGACAGGGAGTGGTCCTACGAGCAGTACTTC
TRBJ1-2	TRBV5-1	-	-	CASSWTPGAYGYTF	TGCGCCAGCAGCTGGACCCCAGGGGCGTATGGCTACACCTTC
TRBJ2-5	TRBV29-1	-	-	CSVHPWGRQETQYF	TGCAGCGTTCACCCATGGGGGAGGCAAGAGACCCAGTACTTC
TRBJ2-1	TRBV5-6	-	-	CASSAGTTNEDEQFF	TGTGCCAGCAGCGCCGGGACCACCAATGAGGATGAGCAGTTCTTC
TRBJ1-5	TRBV5-5	-	-	CASRGGRGDQPQHF	TGTGCCAGCAGGGGTGGGAGGGGGGATCAGCCCCAGCATTTT
TRBJ1-1	TRBV10-3	-	few	CAISDGRFMNTEAFF	TGTGCCATCAGTGATGGGCGGTTCATGAACACTGAAGCTTTCTTT
TRBJ1-4	TRBV12-3/TRBV12-4	TRBD1	-	CASSYLGTGDEKLFF	TGTGCCAGCAGTTATCTCGGGACAGGGGATGAAAAACTGTTTTTT
TRBJ2-2	TRBV7-2	-	few	CASSPRGLPNTGELFF	TGTGCCAGCAGCCCAAGAGGCCTACCGAACACCGGGGAGCTGTTTTTT
TRBJ2-3	TRBV5-1	TRBD2	-	CASSLVFLAGSTDTQYF	TGCGCCAGCAGCTTGGTCTTCCTAGCGGGGTCCACAGATACGCAGTATTTT
TRBJ1-1	TRBV7-2	TRBD1	many	CASSYVPGQMNTEAFF	TGTGCCAGCAGCTATGTTCCGGGACAGATGAACACTGAAGCTTTCTTT
TRBJ1-5	TRBV20-1	TRBD1	-	CSATVRGSGNQPQHF	TGCAGTGCTACGGTCAGGGGGAGCGGCAATCAGCCCCAGCATTTT
TRBJ2-1	TRBV20-1	TRBD2	-	CSARLWLAGAEQFF	TGCAGTGCTAGATTATGGCTAGCGGGGGCTGAGCAGTTCTTC
TRBJ2-3	TRBV18	TRBD1	few	CASSPLGTGTTDTQYF	TGTGCCAGCTCACCATTAGGGACAGGGACCACAGATACGCAGTATTTT
TRBJ2-7	TRBV2	TRBD1	few	CASSGTDSYEQYF	TGTGCCAGCAGCGGGACAGACTCCTACGAGCAGTACTTC
TRBJ2-4	TRBV15	-	-	CATSRDPYLAKNIQYF	TGTGCCACCAGCAGAGATCCCTATCTAGCCAAAAACATTCAGTACTTC
TRBJ1-1	TRBV29-1	-	-	CSGTGGKNTEAFF	TGCAGTGGGACGGGGGGTAAAAACACTGAAGCTTTCTTT
TRBJ2-7	TRBV3-1	-	-	CASSQEWQRQYF	TGTGCCAGCAGCCAAGAGTGGCAGCGGCAGTACTTC
TRBJ1-6	TRBV20-1	-	few	CSARESLNRVGSPLHF	TGCAGTGCTAGAGAATCCTTAAACAGGGTTGGATCACCCCTCCACTTT
TRBJ2-7	TRBV15	-	-	CATSRVQGTSGEQYF	TGTGCCACCAGCAGAGTCCAGGGAACGTCGGGCGAGCAGTACTTC
TRBJ1-4	TRBV7-9	-	few	CASSPGPLKGKLFF	TGTGCCAGCAGCCCGGGACCGCTAAAGGGAAAACTGTTTTTT